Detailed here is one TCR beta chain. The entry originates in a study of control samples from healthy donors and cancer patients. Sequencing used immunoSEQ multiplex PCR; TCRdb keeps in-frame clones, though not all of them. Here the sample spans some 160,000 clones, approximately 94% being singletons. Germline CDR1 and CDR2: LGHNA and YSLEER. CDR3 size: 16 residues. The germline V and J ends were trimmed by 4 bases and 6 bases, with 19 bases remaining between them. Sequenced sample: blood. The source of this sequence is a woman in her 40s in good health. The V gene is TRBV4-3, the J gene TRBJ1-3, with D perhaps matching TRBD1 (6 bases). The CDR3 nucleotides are TGCGCCAGCAGCCCCTCTAGGGGGGGTACGGCAAACACCATATATTTT. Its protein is CASSPSRGGTANTIYF.